This T cell receptor beta chain was captured in a study of OX40 agonist ivuxolimab in advanced cancers. Study-wide findings and caveats: More expanded clones were seen, on average, in CD8+ T cells than in CD4+.

Per germline, CDR1 MNHEY and CDR2 SMNVEV (reference sequence). This CDR3 is built from 15 residues. V shed 5 bases and J 2 bases; nucleotides not matched to a gene: 4. Using immunoSEQ multiplex PCR, the repertoire was profiled, and TCRdb retains in-frame clones only, with some absent. The sample lists approximately 77,000 clones, 80% to 95% occurring once. Turning to this clone: Its antigen is not identified.

The chain joins TRBV27 to TRBJ2-1; TRBD2 matches 9 bases. The receptor was derived from an adult with an advanced solid tumor such as melanoma, head and neck, liver or kidney cancer. The input for sequencing was CD4+ or CD8+ T cells sorted from blood, taken in a trial of the OX40 agonist ivuxolimab. CDR3 in amino acids: CASSLAGPTYNEQFF. The CDR3 nucleotides are TGTGCCAGCAGTCTAGCGGGGCCAACCTACAATGAGCAGTTCTTC.